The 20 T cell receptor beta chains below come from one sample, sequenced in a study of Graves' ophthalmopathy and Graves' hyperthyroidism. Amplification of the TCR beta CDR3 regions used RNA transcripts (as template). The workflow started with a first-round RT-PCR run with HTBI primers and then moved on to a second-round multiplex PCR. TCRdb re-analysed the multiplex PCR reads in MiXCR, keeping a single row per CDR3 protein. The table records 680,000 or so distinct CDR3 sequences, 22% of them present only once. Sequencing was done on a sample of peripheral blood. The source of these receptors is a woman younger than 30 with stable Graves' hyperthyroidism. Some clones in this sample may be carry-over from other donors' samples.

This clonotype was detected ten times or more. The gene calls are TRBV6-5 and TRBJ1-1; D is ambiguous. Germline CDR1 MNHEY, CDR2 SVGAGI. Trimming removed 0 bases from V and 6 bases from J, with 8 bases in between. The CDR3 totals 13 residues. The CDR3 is CASSYSGQAEAFF. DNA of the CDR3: TGTGCCAGCAGTTACTCCGGGCAGGCTGAAGCTTTCTTT.

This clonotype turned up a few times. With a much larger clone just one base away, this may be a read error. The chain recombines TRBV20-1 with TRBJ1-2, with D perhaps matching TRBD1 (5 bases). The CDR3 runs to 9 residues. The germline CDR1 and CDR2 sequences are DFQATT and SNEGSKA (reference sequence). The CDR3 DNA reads TGCAGTGCTGGGGGTGGCTACAGCTTC. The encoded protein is CSAGGGYSF.

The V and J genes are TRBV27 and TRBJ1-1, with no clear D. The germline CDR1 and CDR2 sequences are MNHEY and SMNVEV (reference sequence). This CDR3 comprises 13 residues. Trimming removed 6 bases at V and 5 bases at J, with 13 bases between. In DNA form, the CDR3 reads TGTGCCAGCAGCCGGTCAGGAGTAACTGAAGCTTTCTTT. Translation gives CASSRSGVTEAFF.

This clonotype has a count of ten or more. The CDR3 DNA is TGTGCCAGCAGAAGGGAGGGCGGGGGAAACACTGAAGCTTTCTTT. It translates to CASRREGGGNTEAFF. The chain couples TRBV6-1 to TRBJ1-1; weak D call: TRBD1 (5 bases). CDR3 size: 15 residues. V lost 6 bases and J lost 2, with 16 bases in between. CDR1 and CDR2 (germline): MNHNS, SASEGT.

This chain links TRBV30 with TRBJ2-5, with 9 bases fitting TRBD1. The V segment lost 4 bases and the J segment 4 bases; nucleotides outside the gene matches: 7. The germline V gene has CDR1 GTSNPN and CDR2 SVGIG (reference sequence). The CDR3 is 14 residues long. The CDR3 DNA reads TGTGCCTGGACTACATGGACAGGGGCAGAGACCCAGTACTTC. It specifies CAWTTWTGAETQYF.

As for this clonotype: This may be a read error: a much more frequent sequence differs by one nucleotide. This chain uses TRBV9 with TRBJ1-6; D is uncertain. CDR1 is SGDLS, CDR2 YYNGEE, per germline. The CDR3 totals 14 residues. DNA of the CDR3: TGTGCCAGCAGCGTAGAGTCCATAAATTCAGCCCTCCACTTT. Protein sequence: CASSVESINSALHF. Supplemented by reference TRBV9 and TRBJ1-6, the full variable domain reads DSGVTQTPKHLITATGQRVTLRCSPRSGDLSVYWYQQSLDQGLQFLIQYYNGEERAKGNILERFSAQQFPDLHSELNLSSLELGDSALYFCASSVESINSALHFGNGTRLTVT.

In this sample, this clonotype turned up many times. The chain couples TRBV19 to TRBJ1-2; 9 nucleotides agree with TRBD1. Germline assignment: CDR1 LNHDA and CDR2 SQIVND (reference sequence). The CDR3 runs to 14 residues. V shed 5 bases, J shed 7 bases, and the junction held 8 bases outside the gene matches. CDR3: CASSLKGQGRGYTF. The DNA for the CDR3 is TGTGCCAGTAGTCTCAAGGGACAGGGCCGTGGCTACACCTTC.

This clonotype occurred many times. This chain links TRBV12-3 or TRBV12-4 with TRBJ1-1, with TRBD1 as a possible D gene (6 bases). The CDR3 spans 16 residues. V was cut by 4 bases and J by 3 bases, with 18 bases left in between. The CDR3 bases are TGTGCCAGCAGTTCCCGGACACAGGGTAGGGACACTGAAGCTTTCTTT. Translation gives CASSSRTQGRDTEAFF.

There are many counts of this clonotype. Here the CDR3 reads CASSPGLAGGEQYF. CDR3 DNA sequence: TGTGCCAGCAGCCCAGGACTAGCGGGTGGTGAGCAGTACTTC. The chain has TRBV7-6 and TRBJ2-7; TRBD2 matches 11 bases. The V segment lost 5 bases and the J segment 7 bases; nucleotides outside the gene matches: 7. The CDR3 covers 14 residues. CDR1 is SGHVS, CDR2 FNYEAQ, per germline.

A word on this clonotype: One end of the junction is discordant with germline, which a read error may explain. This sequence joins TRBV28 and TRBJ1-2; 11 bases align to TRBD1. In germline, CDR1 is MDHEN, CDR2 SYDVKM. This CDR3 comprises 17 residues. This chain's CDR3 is CASSPQAGTGGIHGYTF. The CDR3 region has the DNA TGCGCCAGCAGCCCACAGGCCGGGACAGGGGGGATACATGGCTACACCTTC.

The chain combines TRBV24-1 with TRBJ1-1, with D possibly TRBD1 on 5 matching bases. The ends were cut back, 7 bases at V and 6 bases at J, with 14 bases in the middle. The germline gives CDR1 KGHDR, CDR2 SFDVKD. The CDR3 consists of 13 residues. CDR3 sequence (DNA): TGTGCCACCAGGATGGGAGGGGCGGCTGAAGCTTTCTTT. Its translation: CATRMGGAAEAFF.

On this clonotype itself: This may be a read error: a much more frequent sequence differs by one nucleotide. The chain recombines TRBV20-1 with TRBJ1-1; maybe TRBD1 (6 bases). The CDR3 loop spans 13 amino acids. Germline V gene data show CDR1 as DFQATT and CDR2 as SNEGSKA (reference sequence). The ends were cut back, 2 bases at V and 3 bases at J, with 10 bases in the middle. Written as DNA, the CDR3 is TGCAGTGCTAGATACAGGGCGGACACTGAAGCTTTCTTT. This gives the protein CSARYRADTEAFF.

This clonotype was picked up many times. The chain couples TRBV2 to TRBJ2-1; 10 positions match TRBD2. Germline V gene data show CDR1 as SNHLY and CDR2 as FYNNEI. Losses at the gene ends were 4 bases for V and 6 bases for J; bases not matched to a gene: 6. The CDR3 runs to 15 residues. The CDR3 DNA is TGTGCCAGCAGTGGGAGCGGGGGGGCTCTCAATGAGCAGTTCTTC. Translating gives CASSGSGGALNEQFF.

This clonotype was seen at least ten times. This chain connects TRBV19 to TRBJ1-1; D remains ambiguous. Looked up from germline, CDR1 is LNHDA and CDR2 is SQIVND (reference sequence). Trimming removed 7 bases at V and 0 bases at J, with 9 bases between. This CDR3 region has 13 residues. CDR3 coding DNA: TGTGCCAGTAACTCCAGAATGAACACTGAAGCTTTCTTT. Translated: CASNSRMNTEAFF.

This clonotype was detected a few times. CDR3 amino acids: CASSLDRIGELFF. The CDR3 DNA reads as TGTGCCAGCAGCTTGGATCGCATCGGGGAGCTGTTTTTT. The chain links TRBV7-9 to TRBJ2-2; no firm D call. CDR1 is SEHNR and CDR2 is FQNEAQ in the germline V gene (reference sequence). V was pared by 3 bases and J by 7 bases, with 9 bases between. The CDR3 is 13 amino acids.

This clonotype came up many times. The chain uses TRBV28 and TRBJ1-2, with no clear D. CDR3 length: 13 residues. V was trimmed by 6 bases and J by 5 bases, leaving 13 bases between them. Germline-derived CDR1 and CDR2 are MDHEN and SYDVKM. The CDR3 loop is CASSHPLGYGYTF. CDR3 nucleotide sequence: TGTGCCAGCAGCCACCCCCTAGGGTATGGCTACACCTTC.

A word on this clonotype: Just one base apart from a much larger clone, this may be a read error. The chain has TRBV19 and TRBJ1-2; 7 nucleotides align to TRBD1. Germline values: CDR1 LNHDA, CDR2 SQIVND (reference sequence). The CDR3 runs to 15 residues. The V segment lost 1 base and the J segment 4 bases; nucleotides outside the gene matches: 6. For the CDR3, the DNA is TGTGCCAGTAGTATAGGTCTGGGACAGACCTATGGCTACACCTTC. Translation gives CASSIGLGQTYGYTF. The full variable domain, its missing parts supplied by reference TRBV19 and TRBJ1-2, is DGGITQSPKYLFRKEGQNVTLSCEQNLNHDAMYWYRQDPGQGLRLIYYSQIVNDFQKGDIAEGYSVSREKKESFPLTVTSAQKNPTAFYLCASSIGLGQTYGYTFGSGTRLTVV.

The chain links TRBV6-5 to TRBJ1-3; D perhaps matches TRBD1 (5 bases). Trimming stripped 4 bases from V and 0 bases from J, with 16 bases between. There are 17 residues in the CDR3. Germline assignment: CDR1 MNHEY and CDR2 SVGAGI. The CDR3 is CASSFSSGQGSGNTIYF. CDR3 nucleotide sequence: TGTGCCAGCAGTTTCTCGAGTGGGCAGGGCTCTGGAAACACCATATATTTT.

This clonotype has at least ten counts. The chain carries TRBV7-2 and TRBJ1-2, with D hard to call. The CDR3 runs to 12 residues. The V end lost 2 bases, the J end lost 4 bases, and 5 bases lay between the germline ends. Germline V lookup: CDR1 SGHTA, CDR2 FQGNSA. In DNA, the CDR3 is TGTGCCAGCAGCTTATCCCTCTATGGCTACACCTTC. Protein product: CASSLSLYGYTF.

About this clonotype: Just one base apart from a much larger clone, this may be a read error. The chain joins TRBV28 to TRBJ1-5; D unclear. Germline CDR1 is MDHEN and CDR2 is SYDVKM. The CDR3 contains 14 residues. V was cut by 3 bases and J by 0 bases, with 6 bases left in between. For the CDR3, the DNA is TGTGCCAGCAGTTTGAAGTATAGCAATCAGCCCCAGCATTTT. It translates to CASSLKYSNQPQHF.